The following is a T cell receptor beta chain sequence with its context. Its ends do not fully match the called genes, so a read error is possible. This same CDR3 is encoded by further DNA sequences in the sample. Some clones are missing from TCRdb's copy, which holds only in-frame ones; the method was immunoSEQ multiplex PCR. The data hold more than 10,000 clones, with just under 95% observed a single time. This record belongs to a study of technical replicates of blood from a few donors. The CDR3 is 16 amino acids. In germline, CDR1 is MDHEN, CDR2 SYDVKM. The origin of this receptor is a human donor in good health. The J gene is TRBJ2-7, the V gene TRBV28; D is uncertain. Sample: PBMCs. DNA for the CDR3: TGTGCTAGCAGTTTAGTAGGCGGCTTGGCGTCCTACGAGCAGTACTTC. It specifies CASSLVGGLASYEQYF.